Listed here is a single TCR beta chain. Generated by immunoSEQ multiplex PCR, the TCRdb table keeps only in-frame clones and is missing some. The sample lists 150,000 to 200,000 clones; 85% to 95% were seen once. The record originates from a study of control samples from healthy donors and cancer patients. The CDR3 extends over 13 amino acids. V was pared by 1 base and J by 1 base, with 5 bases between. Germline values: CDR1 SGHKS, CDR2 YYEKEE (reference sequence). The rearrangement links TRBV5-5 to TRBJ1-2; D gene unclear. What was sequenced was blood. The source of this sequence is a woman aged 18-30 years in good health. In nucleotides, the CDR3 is TGTGCCAGCAGCTTGTATCTTAACTATGGCTACACCTTC. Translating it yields CASSLYLNYGYTF.